The T cell receptor (beta chain) under discussion was sequenced for a study of cytomegalovirus exposure and HLA in healthy donors. This clone was counted only a few times. Per the germline V gene, CDR1 is SGDLS and CDR2 is YYNGEE. V was cut by 1 base and J by 3 bases, with 8 bases left in between. This CDR3 is built from 14 residues. A multiplex PCR was run with 60 Vbeta primers and 13 Jbeta primers. Sequenced by immunoSEQ multiplex PCR; TCRdb stores in-frame clones only, minus some. This repertoire shows approximately 170,000 clones, around three quarters found once; its top ten account for less than 2%.

The receptor was derived from a man between 40 and 49 years old in good health and CMV-seronegative. The sequencing sample was made of PBMCs. The V and J genes are TRBV9 and TRBJ2-1, with D perhaps matching TRBD2 (5 bases). The CDR3 DNA reads as TGTGCCAGCAGCGTACGGGATAGCTACAATGAGCAGTTCTTC. Amino acid sequence: CASSVRDSYNEQFF.